These 18 T cell receptor beta chains were sequenced from one sample in a study of blood T cell repertoires in COVID-19. This table comes from immunoSEQ multiplex PCR, and its TCRdb copy is limited to in-frame clones, with some not included. Here the sample spans around 52,000 clones, approximately 89% being singletons. Sequenced sample: peripheral blood. Receptors were obtained from a woman over 75 with acute or convalescent COVID-19.

The chain is built from TRBV27 and TRBJ1-5; perhaps TRBD1 as D (6 bases). Trimming took off 8 bases at V and 6 bases at J, with 17 bases between the two ends. Germline assignment: CDR1 MNHEY and CDR2 SMNVEV (reference sequence). This CDR3 has 14 residues. CDR3 in DNA: TGTGCCAGCGGGGTGGGCAGGGGCGGTCAGCCCCAGCATTTT. It yields the protein CASGVGRGGQPQHF.

This clone is a singleton in its sample. The J gene is TRBJ2-7, the V gene TRBV5-6, with 8 bases matching TRBD2. The germline V gene encodes CDR1 SGHDT and CDR2 YYEEEE. The CDR3 totals 12 residues. CDR3 bases: TGTGCCAGCAGCTTGCGTAGCGGGGCCAACCTCGTC. It yields the protein CASSLRSGANLV.

The table lists this clone with a few counts. Other DNA sequences in this specimen translate into the identical CDR3. The genes are TRBV6-5 and TRBJ1-2, with 10 bases aligning to TRBD1. The CDR3 extends over 14 amino acids. Germline assignment: CDR1 MNHEY and CDR2 SVGAGI. With V trimmed by 3 bases and J by 6 bases, 4 bases remained unmatched. CDR3 residues: CASSYTGTGDGYTF. CDR3 in DNA: TGTGCCAGCAGTTATACCGGGACAGGGGATGGCTACACCTTC.

V gene TRBV19 combines with J gene TRBJ1-5; 12 nucleotides align to TRBD1. Losses at the gene ends were 4 bases for V and 2 bases for J; bases not matched to a gene: 6. The CDR3 is made up of 17 amino acids. Germline V CDR1 and CDR2: LNHDA, SQIVND (reference sequence). This chain's CDR3 is CASSTRDRGLGNQPQHF. The CDR3 DNA is TGTGCCAGTAGTACACGGGACAGGGGGCTCGGCAATCAGCCCCAGCATTTT.

This clone came up a few times. The V gene is TRBV18, the J gene TRBJ1-2, with 7 bases matching TRBD1. CDR1 KGHSH and CDR2 LQKENI come from the germline V gene. The CDR3 is 15 residues long. The trim removed 2 bases at V and 5 bases at J, leaving 8 bases unmatched. The CDR3 protein is CASSPWDSQLYGYTF. CDR3 in DNA: TGTGCCAGCTCACCATGGGACAGTCAGTTATATGGCTACACCTTC.

This rearrangement joins TRBV2 to TRBJ1-5; 8 nucleotides align to TRBD1. In germline, CDR1 is SNHLY, CDR2 FYNNEI. CDR3 length equals 14 residues. J was trimmed by 0 bases and V by 10 bases; bases with no gene match: 5. CDR3 protein: CATQQGDSNQPQHF. CDR3 bases: TGTGCCACCCAACAGGGGGATAGCAATCAGCCCCAGCATTTT.

The rearrangement links TRBV9 to TRBJ2-2; D is ambiguous. Germline CDR1 and CDR2: SGDLS and YYNGEE. Trimming shortened V by 0 bases and J by 3 bases, and 3 bases separated the two germline ends. CDR3 size: 13 residues. The DNA for the CDR3 is TGTGCCAGCAGCGTAGCGGACACCGGGGAGCTGTTTTTT. Translated, it gives CASSVADTGELFF.

This sequence joins TRBV5-1 and TRBJ2-1; no firm D call. V was shortened by 4 bases and J by 7 bases, with 18 bases between the two germline ends. From germline, CDR1 is SGHRS and CDR2 YFSETQ. This CDR3 has 15 amino acids. DNA of the CDR3: TGCGCCAGCAGCCCGGTAGCCCTCTCGGGTAATGAGCAGTTCTTC. As protein: CASSPVALSGNEQFF.

Written as DNA, the CDR3 is TGTGCCAGCAGCTTACAGGGGCAGGGCTACACCTTC. Encoded protein: CASSLQGQGYTF. This chain joins TRBV7-9 and TRBJ1-2; D perhaps matches TRBD1 (6 bases). Germline assignment: CDR1 SEHNR and CDR2 FQNEAQ (reference sequence). This CDR3 has 12 amino acids. Trimming stripped 2 bases from V and 8 bases from J, with 9 bases between.

This clone was detected only once. The chain joins TRBV3-1 (or the pseudogene TRBV3-2) to TRBJ2-7; no definite D call. Germline CDR1 reads LGHDT; CDR2 reads YNNKEL (reference sequence). With 4 bases removed from V and 4 bases from J, the gap between germline ends came to 8 bases. This CDR3 region has 12 residues. The CDR3 here is CASSPGFYEQYF. The CDR3 nucleotides are TGTGCCAGCAGCCCCGGGTTTTACGAGCAGTACTTC.

The chain carries TRBV6-5 and TRBJ1-1, with D hard to call. Trimming took 6 bases from V and 1 from J, leaving 12 bases between them. The CDR3 has 14 residues. CDR1 and CDR2 (germline): MNHEY, SVGAGI. This CDR3 is CASSPGKSNTEAFF. The DNA for the CDR3 is TGTGCCAGCAGCCCAGGAAAATCGAACACTGAAGCTTTCTTT.

The chain has TRBV5-1 and TRBJ2-6, with 7 bases fitting TRBD1. CDR3 length: 19 amino acids. In germline, CDR1 is SGHRS, CDR2 YFSETQ. V shed 0 bases and J 0 bases; nucleotides not matched to a gene: 9. The CDR3 sequence is CASSLDGTVAGSGANVLTF. The CDR3 region has the DNA TGCGCCAGCAGCTTGGACGGGACAGTCGCCGGCTCTGGGGCCAACGTCCTGACTTTC.

V gene TRBV18 combines with J gene TRBJ2-1, with a possible D match to TRBD1 (6 bases). In germline, CDR1 is KGHSH, CDR2 LQKENI. Trimming left V 3 bases short and J 5 bases short, with 17 bases between. The CDR3 consists of 16 residues. For the CDR3, the DNA is TGTGCCAGCTCACCGGAGGTACAGGGTTATGACAATGAGCAGTTCTTC. It codes for CASSPEVQGYDNEQFF.

The chain combines TRBV18 with TRBJ1-2; D not resolved. The CDR3 totals 14 residues. V dropped 2 bases and J dropped 2 bases, with 9 bases sitting between them. CDR1 and CDR2 (germline): KGHSH, LQKENI. Here the CDR3 reads CASSPTDLNYGYTF. DNA for the CDR3: TGTGCCAGCTCACCAACAGATTTAAACTATGGCTACACCTTC.

The rearrangement joins TRBV2 to TRBJ2-5; the D is unclear. In germline, CDR1 is SNHLY, CDR2 FYNNEI. V was clipped by 4 bases and J by 4 bases, with 4 bases between them. The CDR3 has 11 residues. DNA of the CDR3: TGTGCCAGCAGTGCCGGAGAGACCCAGTACTTC. It codes for CASSAGETQYF.

The CDR3 nucleotides read TGTGCCAGCACCCGGACAGGTCGATTGAACACTGAAGCTTTCTTT. Amino acids: CASTRTGRLNTEAFF. This sequence joins TRBV6-6 and TRBJ1-1; 7 bases match TRBD1. Germline CDR1 and CDR2: MNHNY and SVGAGI (reference sequence). V lost 7 bases and J lost 0; bases outside the gene matches: 8. The CDR3 runs to 15 residues.

The rearrangement uses TRBV29-1 and TRBJ1-2; D is possibly TRBD1 (5 bases). CDR3 length: 13 amino acids. From germline, CDR1 is SQVTM and CDR2 ANQGSEA. V was trimmed by 6 bases and J by 2 bases, leaving 13 bases between them. CDR3 region: CSVNQGGNYGYTF. CDR3 coding DNA: TGCAGCGTCAACCAGGGAGGGAACTATGGCTACACCTTC.

The chain uses TRBV29-1 and TRBJ1-3; D call uncertain. V dropped 4 bases and J dropped 1 base, with 2 bases sitting between them. Germline V CDR1 and CDR2: SQVTM, ANQGSEA. The CDR3 sequence is 11 residues long. The CDR3 spells CSVASGNTIYF. The CDR3 DNA is TGCAGCGTTGCGTCTGGAAACACCATATATTTT.